The clone carrying this T cell receptor beta chain was seen only a few times. Its antigen is not known. This sample is part of a study of tumor-infiltrating lymphocytes in localized non-small cell lung cancer. Study as a whole: Patients included smokers and never-smokers with various histologies, some sampled after neoadjuvant chemotherapy.

The CDR3 covers 17 residues. Trimming shortened V by 1 base and J by 5 bases, and 20 bases separated the two germline ends. Germline V gene sequence: CDR1 LNHNV, CDR2 YYDKDF (reference sequence). TCRdb's copy holds only in-frame clones and misses some; the assay was immunoSEQ multiplex PCR. The data contain some 30,000 clones, approximately 85% of them singletons. The study, taken as a whole, reports: TCRbeta sequencing showed higher T cell infiltration in tumors than uninvolved lung. Each assay used a separate piece of the same tissue.

This receptor was taken from a human donor with non-small cell lung cancer. The chain has TRBV15 and TRBJ1-2; tentatively, D is TRBD1 (5 bases). The sequenced material came from lung tumor tissue. CDR3 loop: CATSRVGTGPVRYGYTF. Written as DNA, the CDR3 is TGTGCCACCAGCAGAGTGGGGACGGGCCCAGTTCGGTATGGCTACACCTTC.